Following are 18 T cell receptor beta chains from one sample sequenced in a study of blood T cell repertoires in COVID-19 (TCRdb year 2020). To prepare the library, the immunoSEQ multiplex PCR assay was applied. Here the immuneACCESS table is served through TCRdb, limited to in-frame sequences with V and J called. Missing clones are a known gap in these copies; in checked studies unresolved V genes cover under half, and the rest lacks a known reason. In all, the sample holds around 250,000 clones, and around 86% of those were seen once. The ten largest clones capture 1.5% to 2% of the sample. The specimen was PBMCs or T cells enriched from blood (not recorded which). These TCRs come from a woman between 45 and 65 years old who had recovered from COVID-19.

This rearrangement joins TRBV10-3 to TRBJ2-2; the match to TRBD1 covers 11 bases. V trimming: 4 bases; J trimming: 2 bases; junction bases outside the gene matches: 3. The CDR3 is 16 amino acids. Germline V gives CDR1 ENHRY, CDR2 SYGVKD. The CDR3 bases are TGTGCCATCAGTGGGACAGGGGGCCTAAACACCGGGGAGCTGTTTTTT. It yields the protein CAISGTGGLNTGELFF.

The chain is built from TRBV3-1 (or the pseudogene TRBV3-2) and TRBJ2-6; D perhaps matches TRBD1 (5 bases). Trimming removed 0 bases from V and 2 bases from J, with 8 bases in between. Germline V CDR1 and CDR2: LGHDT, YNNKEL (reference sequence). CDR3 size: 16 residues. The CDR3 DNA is TGTGCCAGCAGCCAAGAGGGCAGGGCTGGGGCCAACGTCCTGACTTTC. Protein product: CASSQEGRAGANVLTF.

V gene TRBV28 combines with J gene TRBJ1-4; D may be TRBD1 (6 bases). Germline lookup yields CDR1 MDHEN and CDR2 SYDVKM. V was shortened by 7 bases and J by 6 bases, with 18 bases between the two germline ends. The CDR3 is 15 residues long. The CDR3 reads CASNEIRGGDEKLFF. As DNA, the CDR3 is TGTGCCAGCAACGAAATCCGAGGGGGGGATGAAAAACTGTTTTTT.

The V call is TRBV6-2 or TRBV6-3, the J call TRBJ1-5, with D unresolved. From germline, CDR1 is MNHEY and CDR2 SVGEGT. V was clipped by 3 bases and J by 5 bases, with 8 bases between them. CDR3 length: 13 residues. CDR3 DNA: TGTGCCAGCAGTTATCGAAGCTATCAGCCCCAGCATTTT. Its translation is CASSYRSYQPQHF.

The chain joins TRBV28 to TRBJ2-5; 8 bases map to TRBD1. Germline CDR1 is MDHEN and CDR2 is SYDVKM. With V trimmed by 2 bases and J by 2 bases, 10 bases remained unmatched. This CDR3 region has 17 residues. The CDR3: CASSLGGQGFLQETQYF. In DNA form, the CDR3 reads TGTGCCAGCAGTTTAGGTGGACAGGGTTTCCTTCAAGAGACCCAGTACTTC.

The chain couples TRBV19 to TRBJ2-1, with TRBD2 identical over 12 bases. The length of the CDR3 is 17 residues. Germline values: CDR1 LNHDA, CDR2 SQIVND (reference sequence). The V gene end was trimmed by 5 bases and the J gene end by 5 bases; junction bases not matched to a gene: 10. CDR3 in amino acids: CASSPLGWTSGDNEQFF. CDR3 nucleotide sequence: TGTGCCAGTAGTCCTCTAGGATGGACTAGCGGGGACAATGAGCAGTTCTTC.

The CDR3 sequence is CASSLILNTGELFF. The DNA of the CDR3 is TGTGCCAGCAGCTTAATACTTAACACCGGGGAGCTGTTTTTT. This rearrangement joins TRBV7-6 to TRBJ2-2; D is uncertain. This CDR3 is 14 amino acids long. Germline values: CDR1 SGHVS, CDR2 FNYEAQ. V gave up 2 bases and J gave up 2 bases, with 6 bases separating them.

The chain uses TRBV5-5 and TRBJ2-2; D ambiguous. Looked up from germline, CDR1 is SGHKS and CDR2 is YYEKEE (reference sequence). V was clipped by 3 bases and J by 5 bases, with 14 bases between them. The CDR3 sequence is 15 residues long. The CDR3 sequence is CASSSSHGWTGELFF. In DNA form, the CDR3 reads TGTGCCAGCAGCTCTTCCCACGGGTGGACCGGGGAGCTGTTTTTT.

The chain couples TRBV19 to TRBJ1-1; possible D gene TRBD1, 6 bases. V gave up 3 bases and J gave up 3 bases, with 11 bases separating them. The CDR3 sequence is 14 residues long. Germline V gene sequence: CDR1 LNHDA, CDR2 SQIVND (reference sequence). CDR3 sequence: CASSIMSGDTEAFF. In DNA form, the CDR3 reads TGTGCCAGTAGTATTATGTCAGGGGACACTGAAGCTTTCTTT.

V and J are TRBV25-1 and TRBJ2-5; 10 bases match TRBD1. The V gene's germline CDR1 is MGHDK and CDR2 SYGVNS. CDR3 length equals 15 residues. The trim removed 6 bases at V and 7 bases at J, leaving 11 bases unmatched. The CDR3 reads CASRGTGDRVRTQYF. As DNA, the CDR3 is TGTGCCAGCAGAGGGACAGGGGACAGGGTGCGGACCCAGTACTTC.

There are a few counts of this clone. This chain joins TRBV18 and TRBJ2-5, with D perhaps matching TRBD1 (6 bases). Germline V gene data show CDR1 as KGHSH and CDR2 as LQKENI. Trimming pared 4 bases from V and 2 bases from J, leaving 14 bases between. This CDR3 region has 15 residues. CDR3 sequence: CASSLLKTGQETQYF. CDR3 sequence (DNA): TGTGCCAGCTCACTACTAAAGACAGGTCAAGAGACCCAGTACTTC. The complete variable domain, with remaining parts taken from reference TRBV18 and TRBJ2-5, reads NAGVMQNPRHLVRRRGQEARLRCSPMKGHSHVYWYRQLPEEGLKFMVYLQKENIIDESGMPKERFSAEFPKEGPSILRIQQVVRGDSAAYFCASSLLKTGQETQYFGPGTRLLVL.

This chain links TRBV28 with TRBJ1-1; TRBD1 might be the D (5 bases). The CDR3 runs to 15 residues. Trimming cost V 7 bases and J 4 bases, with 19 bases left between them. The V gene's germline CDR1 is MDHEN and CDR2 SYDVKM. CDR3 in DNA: TGTGCCAGCATCTCCCATGGGTGGGGGGGCACTGAAGCTTTCTTT. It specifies CASISHGWGGTEAFF. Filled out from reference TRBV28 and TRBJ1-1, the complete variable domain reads DVKVTQSSRYLVKRTGEKVFLECVQDMDHENMFWYRQDPGLGLRLIYFSYDVKMKEKGDIPEGYSVSREKKERFSLILESASTNQTSMYLCASISHGWGGTEAFFGQGTRLTVV.

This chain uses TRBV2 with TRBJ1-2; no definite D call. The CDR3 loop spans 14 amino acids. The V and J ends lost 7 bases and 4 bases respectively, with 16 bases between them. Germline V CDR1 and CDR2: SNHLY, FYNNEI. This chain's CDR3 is CASTVRGFGYGYTF. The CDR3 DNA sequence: TGTGCCAGCACTGTCCGGGGTTTCGGCTATGGCTACACCTTC.

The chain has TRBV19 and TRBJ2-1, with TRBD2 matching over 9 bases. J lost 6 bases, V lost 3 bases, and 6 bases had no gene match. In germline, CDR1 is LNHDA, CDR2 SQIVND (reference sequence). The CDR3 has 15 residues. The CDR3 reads CASSIWGLAPNEQFF. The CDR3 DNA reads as TGTGCCAGTAGTATCTGGGGACTAGCACCCAATGAGCAGTTCTTC.

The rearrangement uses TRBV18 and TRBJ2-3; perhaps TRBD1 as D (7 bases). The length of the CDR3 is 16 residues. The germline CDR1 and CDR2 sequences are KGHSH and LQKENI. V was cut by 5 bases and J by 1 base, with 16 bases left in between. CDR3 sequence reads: CASSSRTGEGTDTQYF. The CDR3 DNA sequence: TGTGCCAGCTCATCCCGTACAGGGGAGGGCACAGATACGCAGTATTTT.

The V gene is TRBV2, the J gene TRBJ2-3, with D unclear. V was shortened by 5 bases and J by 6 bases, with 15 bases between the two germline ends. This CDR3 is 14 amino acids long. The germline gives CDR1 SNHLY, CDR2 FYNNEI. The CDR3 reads CASSWANKDDTQYF. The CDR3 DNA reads TGTGCCAGCAGTTGGGCTAACAAAGATGATACGCAGTATTTT.

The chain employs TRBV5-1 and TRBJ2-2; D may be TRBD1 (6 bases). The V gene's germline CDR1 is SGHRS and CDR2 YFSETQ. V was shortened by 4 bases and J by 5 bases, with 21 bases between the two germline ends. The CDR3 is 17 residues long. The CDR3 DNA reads TGCGCCAGCAGCCTCACCGGAGTGGGGGCCCGGACCGGGGAGCTGTTTTTT. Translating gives CASSLTGVGARTGELFF.

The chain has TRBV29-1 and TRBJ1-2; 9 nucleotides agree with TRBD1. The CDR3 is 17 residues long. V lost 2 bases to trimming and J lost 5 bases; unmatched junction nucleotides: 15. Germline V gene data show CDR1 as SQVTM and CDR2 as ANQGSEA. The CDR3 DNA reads TGCAGCGTTGAAAAAAACAGGGGGCTAGGGACTAGGTATGGCTACACCTTC. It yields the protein CSVEKNRGLGTRYGYTF.